This T cell receptor beta chain derives from a study of T-cell memory formation after mild COVID-19. This clonotype showed up just a few times. This CDR3 spans 12 amino acids. Germline V gene lookup returns CDR1 DFQATT and CDR2 SNEGSKA (reference sequence). The V and J ends lost 5 bases and 0 bases, in that order; junction bases with no gene match: 0. In TCRdb, the 5' RACE reads were re-called with MiXCR into one record per CDR3 protein. The sample lists hundreds of thousands of distinct CDR3 sequences, around 27% seen once, with 13% in the top ten. The receptor was isolated from an adult woman who had mild COVID-19 (a few samples of this study predate the infection). Cell type and time point are not known. Material: PBMCs or a T cell subset sorted from them (not recorded which). The chain uses TRBV20-1 and TRBJ2-7; 8 bases fit TRBD1. CDR3 nucleotides: TGCAGTGCTGGACAGGGCTCCTACGAGCAGTACTTC. Translating it yields CSAGQGSYEQYF.